The source of this TCR beta chain is a study of cytomegalovirus exposure and HLA in healthy donors. Study observations and caveats: The authors reported that TCR beta sequences could predict HLA-A and HLA-B alleles. These predictions were accurate for most subjects in the first cohort. Overall, under 200 TCR beta chains were annotated as cytomegalovirus-associated.

Germline V gives CDR1 SGHRS, CDR2 YFSETQ. The CDR3 contains 16 residues. Trimming cost V 4 bases and J 7 bases; bases outside gene matches: 14. Donors likely had unrecorded immune exposures despite being nominally healthy when sampled. In regard to this clone: Its specificity is not known.

Primers: 60 Vbeta forward and 13 Jbeta reverse. Using immunoSEQ multiplex PCR, the repertoire was profiled, and TCRdb retains in-frame clones only, with some absent. The table records approximately 210,000 clones, around nine tenths of them present only once. This receptor was obtained from a woman aged 18-30 years in good health and CMV-seronegative. The sample consisted of PBMCs. The V and J genes are TRBV5-1 and TRBJ2-1; 7 nucleotides agree with TRBD1. The CDR3 sequence: CASSQGVGTVVNEQFF. In DNA, the CDR3 is TGCGCCAGCAGCCAGGGGGTGGGGACAGTTGTGAATGAGCAGTTCTTC.